This TCR beta chain was sequenced during a study of blood T cell repertoires in COVID-19. Study at large: Samples came from the United States, Italy and Spain, spanning acute and convalescent COVID-19.

The CDR3 has 16 residues. With 6 bases removed from V and 6 bases from J, the gap between germline ends came to 20 bases. In germline, CDR1 is MNHGY, CDR2 SAAAGT. In the original analysis: Amplifying reference gene primers gave estimates of nucleated cell counts. Clones were sequenced by immunoSEQ multiplex PCR, and TCRdb holds only the in-frame ones, with some missing. That table is the source of V, J and clone size, and D and trimming were worked out from the DNA. The sample has 100,000 to 150,000 clones, around 80% seen once; the top ten hold 35% to 40%. The receptor was derived from a man aged 40-49 years with active or convalescent COVID-19. Material: peripheral blood. The rearrangement uses TRBV6-8 and TRBJ2-2; D possibly corresponds to TRBD1 (6 bases). The CDR3 loop reads CASSPHGPGASGELFF. The CDR3 coding sequence is TGTGCCAGCAGCCCTCATGGGCCAGGGGCCTCCGGGGAGCTGTTTTTT.